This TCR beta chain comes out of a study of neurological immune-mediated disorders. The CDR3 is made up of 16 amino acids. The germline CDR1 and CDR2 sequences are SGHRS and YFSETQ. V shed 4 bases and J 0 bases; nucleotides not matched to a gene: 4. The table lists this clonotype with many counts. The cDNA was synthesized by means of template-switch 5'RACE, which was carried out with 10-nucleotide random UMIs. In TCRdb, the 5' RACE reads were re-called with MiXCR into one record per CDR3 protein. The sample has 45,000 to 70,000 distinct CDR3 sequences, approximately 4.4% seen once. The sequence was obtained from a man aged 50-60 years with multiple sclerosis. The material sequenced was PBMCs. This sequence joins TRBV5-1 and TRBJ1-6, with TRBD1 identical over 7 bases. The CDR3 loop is CASSPRGSSYNSPLHF. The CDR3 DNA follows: TGCGCCAGCAGCCCCAGGGGGAGCTCCTATAATTCACCCCTCCACTTT. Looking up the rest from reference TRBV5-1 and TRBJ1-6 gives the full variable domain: KAGVTQTPRYLIKTRGQQVTLSCSPISGHRSVSWYQQTPGQGLQFLFEYFSETQRNKGNFPGRFSGRQFSNSRSEMNVSTLELGDSALYLCASSPRGSSYNSPLHFGNGTRLTVT.